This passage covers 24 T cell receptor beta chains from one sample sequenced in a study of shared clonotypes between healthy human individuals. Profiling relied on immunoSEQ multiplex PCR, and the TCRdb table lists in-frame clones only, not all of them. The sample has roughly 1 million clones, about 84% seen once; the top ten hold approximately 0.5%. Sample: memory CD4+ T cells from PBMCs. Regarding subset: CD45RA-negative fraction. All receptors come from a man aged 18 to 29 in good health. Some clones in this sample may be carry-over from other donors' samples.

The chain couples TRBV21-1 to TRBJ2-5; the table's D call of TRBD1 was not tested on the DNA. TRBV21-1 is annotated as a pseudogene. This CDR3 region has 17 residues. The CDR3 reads CASSKVAETGGFQTQYF. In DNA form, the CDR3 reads TGTGCCAGCAGCAAAGTAGCAGAGACAGGGGGCTTCCAGACCCAGTACTTC.

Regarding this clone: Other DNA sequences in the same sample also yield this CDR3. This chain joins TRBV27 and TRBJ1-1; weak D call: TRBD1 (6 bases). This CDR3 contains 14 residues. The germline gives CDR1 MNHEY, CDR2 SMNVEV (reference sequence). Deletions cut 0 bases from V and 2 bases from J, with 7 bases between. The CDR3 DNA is TGTGCCAGCAGTTTATCGGGGGCAAACACTGAAGCTTTCTTT. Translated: CASSLSGANTEAFF.

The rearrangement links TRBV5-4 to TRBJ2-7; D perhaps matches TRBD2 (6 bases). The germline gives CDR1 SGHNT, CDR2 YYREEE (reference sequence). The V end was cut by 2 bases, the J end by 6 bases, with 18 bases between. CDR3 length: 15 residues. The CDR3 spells CASSFGGRGSGEQYF. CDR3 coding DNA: TGTGCCAGCAGCTTTGGGGGGAGAGGATCAGGCGAGCAGTACTTC.

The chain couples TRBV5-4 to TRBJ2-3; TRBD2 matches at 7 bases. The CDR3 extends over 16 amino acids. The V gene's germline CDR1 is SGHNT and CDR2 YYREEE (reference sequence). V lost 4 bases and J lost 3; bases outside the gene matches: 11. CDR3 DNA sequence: TGTGCCAGCAGCCTCCCGGCTAGCGGACTTACAGATACGCAGTATTTT. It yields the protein CASSLPASGLTDTQYF.

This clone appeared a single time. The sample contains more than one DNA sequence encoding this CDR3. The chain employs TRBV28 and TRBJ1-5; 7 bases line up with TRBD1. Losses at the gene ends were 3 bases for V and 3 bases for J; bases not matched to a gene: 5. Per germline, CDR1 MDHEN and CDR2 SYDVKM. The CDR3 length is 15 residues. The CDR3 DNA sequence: TGTGCCAGCAGTTTGGGGGACAGAGTCAATCAGCCCCAGCATTTT. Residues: CASSLGDRVNQPQHF.

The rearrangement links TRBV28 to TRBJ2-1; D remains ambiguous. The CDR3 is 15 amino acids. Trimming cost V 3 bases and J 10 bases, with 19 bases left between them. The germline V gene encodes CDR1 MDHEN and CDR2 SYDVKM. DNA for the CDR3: TGTGCCAGCAGTTTTGCCGGGCATACGATGATCGAGCAGTTCTTC. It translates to CASSFAGHTMIEQFF.

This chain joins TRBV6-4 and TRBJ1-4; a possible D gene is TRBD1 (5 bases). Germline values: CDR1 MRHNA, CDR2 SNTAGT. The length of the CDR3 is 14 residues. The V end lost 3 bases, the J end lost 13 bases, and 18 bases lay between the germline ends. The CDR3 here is CASSENLYPQGLFF. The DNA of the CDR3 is TGTGCCAGCAGTGAGAATTTGTACCCTCAGGGACTGTTTTTT.

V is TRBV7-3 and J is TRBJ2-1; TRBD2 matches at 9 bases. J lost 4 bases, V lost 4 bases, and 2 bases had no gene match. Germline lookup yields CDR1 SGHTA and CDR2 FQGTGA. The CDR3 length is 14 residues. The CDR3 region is CASSSGLAYNEQFF. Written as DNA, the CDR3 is TGTGCCAGCAGCTCGGGACTAGCATACAATGAGCAGTTCTTC.

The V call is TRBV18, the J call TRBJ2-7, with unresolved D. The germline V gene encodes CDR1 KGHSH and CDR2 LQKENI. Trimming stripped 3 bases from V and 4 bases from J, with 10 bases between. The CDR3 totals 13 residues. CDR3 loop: CASSPTIVYEQYF. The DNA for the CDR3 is TGTGCCAGCTCACCCACCATAGTGTACGAGCAGTACTTC.

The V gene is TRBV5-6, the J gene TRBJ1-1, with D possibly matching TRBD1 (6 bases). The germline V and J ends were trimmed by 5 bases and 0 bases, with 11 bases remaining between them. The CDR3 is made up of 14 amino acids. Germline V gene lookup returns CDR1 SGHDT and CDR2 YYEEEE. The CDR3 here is CASRQGTLNTEAFF. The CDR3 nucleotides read TGTGCCAGCAGGCAGGGGACCTTGAACACTGAAGCTTTCTTT.

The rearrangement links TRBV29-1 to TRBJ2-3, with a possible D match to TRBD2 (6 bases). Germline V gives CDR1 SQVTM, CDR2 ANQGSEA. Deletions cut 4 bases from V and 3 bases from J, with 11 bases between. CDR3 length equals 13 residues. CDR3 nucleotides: TGCAGCGTTGGCGGGATTGGGACAGATACGCAGTATTTT. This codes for CSVGGIGTDTQYF.

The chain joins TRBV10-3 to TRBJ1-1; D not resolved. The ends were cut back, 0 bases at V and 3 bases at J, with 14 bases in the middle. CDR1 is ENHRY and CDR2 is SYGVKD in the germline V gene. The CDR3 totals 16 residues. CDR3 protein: CAISESKGSWDTEAFF. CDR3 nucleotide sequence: TGTGCCATCAGTGAGTCTAAAGGGTCATGGGACACTGAAGCTTTCTTT.

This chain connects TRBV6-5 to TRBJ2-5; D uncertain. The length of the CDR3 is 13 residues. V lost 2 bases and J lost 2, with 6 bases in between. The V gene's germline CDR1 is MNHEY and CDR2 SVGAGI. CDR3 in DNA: TGTGCCAGCAGTTACACAAAACAAGAGACCCAGTACTTC. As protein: CASSYTKQETQYF.

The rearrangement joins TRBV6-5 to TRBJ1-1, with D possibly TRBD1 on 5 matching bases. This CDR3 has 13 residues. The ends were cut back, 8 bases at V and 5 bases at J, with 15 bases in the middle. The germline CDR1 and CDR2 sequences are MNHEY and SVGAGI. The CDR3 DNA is TGTGCCAGCGGGGAACAGGTGCGGACTGAAGCTTTCTTT. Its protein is CASGEQVRTEAFF.

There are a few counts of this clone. Here the CDR3 reads CASSPQTANTEAFF. In DNA, the CDR3 is TGTGCCAGCTCACCGCAGACAGCTAACACTGAAGCTTTCTTT. V gene TRBV18 combines with J gene TRBJ1-1; weak D call: TRBD1 (5 bases). The CDR3 has 14 amino acids. V lost 3 bases and J lost 2, with 10 bases in between. Germline values: CDR1 KGHSH, CDR2 LQKENI.

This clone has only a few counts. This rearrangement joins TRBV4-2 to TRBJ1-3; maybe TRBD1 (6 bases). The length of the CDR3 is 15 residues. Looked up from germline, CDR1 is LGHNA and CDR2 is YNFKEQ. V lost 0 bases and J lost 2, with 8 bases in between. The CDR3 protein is CASSQDRGPGNTIYF. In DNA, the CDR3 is TGTGCCAGCAGCCAAGACAGGGGACCTGGAAACACCATATATTTT.

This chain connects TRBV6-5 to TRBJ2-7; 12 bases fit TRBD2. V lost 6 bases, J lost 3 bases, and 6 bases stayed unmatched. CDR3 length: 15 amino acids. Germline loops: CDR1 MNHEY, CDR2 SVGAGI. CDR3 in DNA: TGTGCCAGCAGAAACTTGGGACTAGCGGGCTACGAGCAGTACTTC. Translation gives CASRNLGLAGYEQYF.

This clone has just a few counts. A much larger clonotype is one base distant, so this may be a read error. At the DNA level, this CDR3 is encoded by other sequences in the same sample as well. In DNA form, the CDR3 reads TGTGCCAGCAGTTTATCAGCTAACTATGGCTACACCTTC. It specifies CASSLSANYGYTF. The gene calls are TRBV28 and TRBJ1-2; no definite D call. This CDR3 has 13 amino acids. Deletions cut 1 base from V and 0 bases from J, with 3 bases between. In germline, CDR1 is MDHEN, CDR2 SYDVKM.

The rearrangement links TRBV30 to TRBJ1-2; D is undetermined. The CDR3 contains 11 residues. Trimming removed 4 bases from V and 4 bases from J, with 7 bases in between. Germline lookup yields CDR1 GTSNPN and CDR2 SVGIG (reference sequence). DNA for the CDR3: TGTGCCTGGATGAGGGCCTATGGCTACACCTTC. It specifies CAWMRAYGYTF.

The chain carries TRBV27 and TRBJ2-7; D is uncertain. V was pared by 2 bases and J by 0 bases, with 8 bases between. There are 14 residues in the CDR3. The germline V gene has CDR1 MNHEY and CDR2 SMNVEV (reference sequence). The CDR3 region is CASSLDRSSYEQYF. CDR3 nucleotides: TGTGCCAGCAGTTTAGACCGTAGCTCCTACGAGCAGTACTTC.

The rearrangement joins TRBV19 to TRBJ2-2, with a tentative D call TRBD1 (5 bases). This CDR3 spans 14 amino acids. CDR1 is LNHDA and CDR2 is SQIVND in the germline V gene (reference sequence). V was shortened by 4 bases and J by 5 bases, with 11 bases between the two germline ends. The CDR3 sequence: CASSNRLGTGELFF. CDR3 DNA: TGTGCCAGTAGTAACAGGTTGGGAACCGGGGAGCTGTTTTTT.

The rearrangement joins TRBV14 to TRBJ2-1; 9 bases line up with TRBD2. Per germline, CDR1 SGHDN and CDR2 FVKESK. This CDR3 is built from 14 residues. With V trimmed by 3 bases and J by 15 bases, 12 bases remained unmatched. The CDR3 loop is CASSQGLAYSELFF. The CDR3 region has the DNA TGTGCCAGCAGCCAGGGACTAGCCTATTCGGAACTGTTCTTC.

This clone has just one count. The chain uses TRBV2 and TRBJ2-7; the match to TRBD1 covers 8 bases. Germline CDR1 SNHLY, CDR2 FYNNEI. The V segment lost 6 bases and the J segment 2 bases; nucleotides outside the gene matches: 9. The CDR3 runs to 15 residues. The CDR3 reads CASSAWTGYPYEQYF. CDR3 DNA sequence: TGTGCCAGCAGCGCCTGGACAGGGTATCCCTACGAGCAGTACTTC.

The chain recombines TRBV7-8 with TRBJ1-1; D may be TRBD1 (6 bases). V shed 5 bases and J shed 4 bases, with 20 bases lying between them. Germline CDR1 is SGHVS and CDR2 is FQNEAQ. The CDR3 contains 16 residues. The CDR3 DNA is TGTGCCAGCAGCATAGGACAGACCCGAACGGGCACTGAAGCTTTCTTT. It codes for CASSIGQTRTGTEAFF.